This T cell receptor beta chain was sequenced in a study of T cells in Graves' hyperthyroidism and ophthalmopathy. Study-level results: Classification by a 13 V-J model distinguished ophthalmopathy from stable hyperthyroidism. Researchers found most expanded thyroid clonotypes above 0.001 in blood as well.

Concerning this clonotype: Its target is not known.

Clinicians diagnosed patients from clinical symptoms, serum thyroxine and TRAb, thyroid ultrasound and orbital computed tomography. Researchers took RNA transcripts and amplified the TCR beta CDR3 regions from them. During a first-round RT-PCR of the TCR CDR3, the HTBI primer set was used. TCRdb reprocessed the multiplex PCR reads with MiXCR, giving one entry per CDR3 protein. The table lists approximately 510,000 distinct CDR3 sequences, 40% to 50% of them singletons. V dropped 0 bases and J dropped 7 bases, with 12 bases sitting between them. The CDR3 is 14 residues long. This chain joins TRBV12-3 or TRBV12-4 and TRBJ1-2, with unresolved D. This TCR was sampled from an adult woman with Graves' disease, either hyperthyroidism or ophthalmopathy (not recorded which). The sample was peripheral blood or thyroid tissue (not recorded which). In DNA form, the CDR3 reads TGTGCCAGCAGTTTAGCAGGGTATGCGGGTGGCTACACCTTC. It yields the protein CASSLAGYAGGYTF.